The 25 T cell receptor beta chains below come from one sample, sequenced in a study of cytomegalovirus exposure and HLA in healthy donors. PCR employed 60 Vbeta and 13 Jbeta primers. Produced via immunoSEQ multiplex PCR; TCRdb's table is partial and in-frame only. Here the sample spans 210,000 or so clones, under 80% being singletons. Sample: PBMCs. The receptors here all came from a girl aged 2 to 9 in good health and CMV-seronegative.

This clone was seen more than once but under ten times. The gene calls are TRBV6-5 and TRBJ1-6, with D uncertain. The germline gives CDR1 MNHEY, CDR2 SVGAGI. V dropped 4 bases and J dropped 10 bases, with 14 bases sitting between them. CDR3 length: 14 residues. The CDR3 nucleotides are TGTGCCAGCAGTTGGCGGCCATCTATATCACCCCTCCACTTT. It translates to CASSWRPSISPLHF.

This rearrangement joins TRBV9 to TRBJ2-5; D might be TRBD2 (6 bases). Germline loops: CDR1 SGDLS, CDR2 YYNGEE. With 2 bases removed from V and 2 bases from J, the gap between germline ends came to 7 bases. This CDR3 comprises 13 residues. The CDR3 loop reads CASSVGRQETQYF. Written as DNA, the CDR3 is TGTGCCAGCAGCGTCGGGAGACAAGAGACCCAGTACTTC. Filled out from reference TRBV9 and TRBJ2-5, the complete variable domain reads DSGVTQTPKHLITATGQRVTLRCSPRSGDLSVYWYQQSLDQGLQFLIQYYNGEERAKGNILERFSAQQFPDLHSELNLSSLELGDSALYFCASSVGRQETQYFGPGTRLLVL.

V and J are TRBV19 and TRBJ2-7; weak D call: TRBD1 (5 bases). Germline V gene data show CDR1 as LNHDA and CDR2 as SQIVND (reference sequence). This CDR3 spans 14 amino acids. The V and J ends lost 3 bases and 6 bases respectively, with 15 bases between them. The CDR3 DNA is TGTGCCAGTAGTATCGGCAGGGCCGATGGCGAGCAGTACTTC. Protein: CASSIGRADGEQYF.

The CDR3 sequence is CASTAGGYTGELFF. In DNA form, the CDR3 reads TGTGCCAGCACCGCAGGGGGCTACACCGGGGAGCTGTTTTTT. This chain uses TRBV2 with TRBJ2-2; 8 bases are a match to TRBD1. The trim removed 7 bases at V and 3 bases at J, leaving 4 bases unmatched. This CDR3 has 14 amino acids. Germline assignment: CDR1 SNHLY and CDR2 FYNNEI.

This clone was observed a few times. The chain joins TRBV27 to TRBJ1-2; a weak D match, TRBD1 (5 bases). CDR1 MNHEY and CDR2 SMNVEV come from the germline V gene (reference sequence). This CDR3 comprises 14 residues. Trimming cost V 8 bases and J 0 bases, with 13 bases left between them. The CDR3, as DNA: TGTGCCAGCCGATGGGGGGGGGCTAACTATGGCTACACCTTC. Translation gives CASRWGGANYGYTF.

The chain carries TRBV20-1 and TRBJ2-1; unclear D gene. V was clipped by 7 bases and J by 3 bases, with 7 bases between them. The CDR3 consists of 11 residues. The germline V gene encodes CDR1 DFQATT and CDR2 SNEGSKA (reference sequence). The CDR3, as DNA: TGCAGTGGGGCCAACTACAATGAGCAGTTCTTC. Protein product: CSGANYNEQFF.

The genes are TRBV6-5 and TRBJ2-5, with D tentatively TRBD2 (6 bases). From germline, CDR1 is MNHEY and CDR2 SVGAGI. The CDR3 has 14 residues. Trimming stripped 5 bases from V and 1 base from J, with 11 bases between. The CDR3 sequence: CASSNSGSQETQYF. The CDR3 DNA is TGTGCCAGCAGTAATAGCGGCTCCCAAGAGACCCAGTACTTC.

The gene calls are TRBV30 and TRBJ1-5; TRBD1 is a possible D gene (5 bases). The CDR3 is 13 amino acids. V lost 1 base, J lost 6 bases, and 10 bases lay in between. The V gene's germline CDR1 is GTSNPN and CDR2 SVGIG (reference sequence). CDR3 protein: CAWSAGGGQPQHF. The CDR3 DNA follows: TGTGCCTGGAGTGCGGGGGGGGGTCAGCCCCAGCATTTT. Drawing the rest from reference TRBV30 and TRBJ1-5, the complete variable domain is SQTIHQWPATLVQPVGSPLSLECTVEGTSNPNLYWYRQAAGRGLQLLFYSVGIGQISSEVPQNLSASRPQDRQFILSSKKLLLSDSGFYLCAWSAGGGQPQHFGDGTRLSIL.

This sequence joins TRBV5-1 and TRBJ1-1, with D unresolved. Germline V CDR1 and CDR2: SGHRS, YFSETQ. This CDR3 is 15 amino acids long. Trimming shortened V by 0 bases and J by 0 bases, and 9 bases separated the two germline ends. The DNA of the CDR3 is TGCGCCAGCAGCTTGGGCAGTACCATGAACACTGAAGCTTTCTTT. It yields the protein CASSLGSTMNTEAFF.

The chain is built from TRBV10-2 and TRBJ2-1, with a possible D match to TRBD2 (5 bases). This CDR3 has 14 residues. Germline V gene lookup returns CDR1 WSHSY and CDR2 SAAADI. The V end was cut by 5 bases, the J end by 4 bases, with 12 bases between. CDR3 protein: CASSLGDLYNEQFF. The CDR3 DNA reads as TGCGCCAGCAGTTTGGGAGACTTATACAATGAGCAGTTCTTC.

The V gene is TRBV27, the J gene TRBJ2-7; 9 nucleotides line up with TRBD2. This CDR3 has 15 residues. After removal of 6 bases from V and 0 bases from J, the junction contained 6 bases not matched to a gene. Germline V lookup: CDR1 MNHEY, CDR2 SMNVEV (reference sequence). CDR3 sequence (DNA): TGTGCCAGCAGACCAAGCGGGGGGAGCTCCTACGAGCAGTACTTC. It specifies CASRPSGGSSYEQYF.

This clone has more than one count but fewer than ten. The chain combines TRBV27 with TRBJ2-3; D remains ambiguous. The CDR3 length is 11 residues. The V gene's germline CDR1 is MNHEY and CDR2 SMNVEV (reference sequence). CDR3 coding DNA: TGTGTCTCGCAACACACAGATACGCAGTATTTT. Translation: CVSQHTDTQYF.

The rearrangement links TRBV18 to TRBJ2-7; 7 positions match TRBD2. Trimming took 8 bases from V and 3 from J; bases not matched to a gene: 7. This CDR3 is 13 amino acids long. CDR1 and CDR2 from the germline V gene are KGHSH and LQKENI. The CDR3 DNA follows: TGTGCCAGCAGAAGGGGAGGGATCTACGAGCAGTACTTC. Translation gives CASRRGGIYEQYF.

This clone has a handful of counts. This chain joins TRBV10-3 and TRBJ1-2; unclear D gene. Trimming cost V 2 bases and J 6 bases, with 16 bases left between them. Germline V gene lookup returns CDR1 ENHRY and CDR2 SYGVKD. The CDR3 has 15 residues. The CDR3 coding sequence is TGTGCCATCAGTGAGACAAGTGAGGCCCTCGATGGCTACACCTTC. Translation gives CAISETSEALDGYTF.

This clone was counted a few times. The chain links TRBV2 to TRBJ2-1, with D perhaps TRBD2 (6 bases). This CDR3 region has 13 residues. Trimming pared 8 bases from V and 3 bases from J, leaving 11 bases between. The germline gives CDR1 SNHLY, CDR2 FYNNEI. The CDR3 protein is CASGPGDYNEQFF. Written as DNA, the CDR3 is TGTGCCAGCGGGCCGGGGGACTACAATGAGCAGTTCTTC. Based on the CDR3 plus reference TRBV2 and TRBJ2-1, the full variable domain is EPEVTQTPSHQVTQMGQEVILRCVPISNHLYFYWYRQILGQKVEFLVSFYNNEISEKSEIFDDQFSVERPDGSNFTLKIRSTKLEDSAMYFCASGPGDYNEQFFGPGTRLTVL.

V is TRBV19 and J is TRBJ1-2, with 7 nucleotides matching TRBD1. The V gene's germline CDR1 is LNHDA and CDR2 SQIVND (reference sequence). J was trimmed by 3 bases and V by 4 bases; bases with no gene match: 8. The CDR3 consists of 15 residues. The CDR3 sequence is CASSTRDSTHYGYTF. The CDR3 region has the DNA TGTGCCAGTAGTACCAGGGACAGCACCCACTATGGCTACACCTTC.

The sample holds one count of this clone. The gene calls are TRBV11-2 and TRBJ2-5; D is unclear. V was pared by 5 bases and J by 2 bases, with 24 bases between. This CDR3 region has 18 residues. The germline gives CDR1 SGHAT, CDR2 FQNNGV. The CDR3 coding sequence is TGTGCCAGCAGCCCAGAACCGGGTCGTAGACGTCCTCAAGAGACCCAGTACTTC. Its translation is CASSPEPGRRRPQETQYF.

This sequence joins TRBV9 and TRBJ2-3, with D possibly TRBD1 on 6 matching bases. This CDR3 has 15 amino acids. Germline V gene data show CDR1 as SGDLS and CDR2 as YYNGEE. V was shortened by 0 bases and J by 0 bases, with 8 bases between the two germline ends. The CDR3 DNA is TGTGCCAGCAGCGTAGGGGGGCAGAGCACAGATACGCAGTATTTT. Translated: CASSVGGQSTDTQYF.

In DNA, the CDR3 is TGTGCCAGTAGTATCGACAGGGGAACTAACTATGGCTACACCTTC. This sequence encodes CASSIDRGTNYGYTF. The rearrangement joins TRBV19 to TRBJ1-2; 8 bases line up with TRBD1. V was pared by 3 bases and J by 0 bases, with 3 bases of the junction left unmatched. Germline values: CDR1 LNHDA, CDR2 SQIVND (reference sequence). The CDR3 has 15 amino acids.

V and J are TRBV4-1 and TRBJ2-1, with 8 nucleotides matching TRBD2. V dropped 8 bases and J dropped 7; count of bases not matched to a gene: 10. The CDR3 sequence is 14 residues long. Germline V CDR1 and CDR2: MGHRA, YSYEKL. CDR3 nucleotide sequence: TGCGCCAGCGCCTCGGGGGCTAGCGGGAATGAGCAGTTCTTC. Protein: CASASGASGNEQFF.

The CDR3: CASSPLGTGGTTHTDTQYF. For the CDR3, the DNA is TGTGCCAGCAGCCCGCTGGGGACAGGGGGGACCACACACACAGATACGCAGTATTTT. This chain uses TRBV7-6 with TRBJ2-3; TRBD1 matches 11 bases. The V and J ends lost 5 bases and 2 bases, in that order; junction bases with no gene match: 15. Germline CDR1 reads SGHVS; CDR2 reads FNYEAQ. The CDR3 runs 19 residues.

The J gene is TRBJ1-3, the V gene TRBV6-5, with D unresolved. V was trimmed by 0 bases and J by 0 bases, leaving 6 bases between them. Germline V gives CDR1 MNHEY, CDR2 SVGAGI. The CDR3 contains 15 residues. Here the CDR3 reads CASSYSRSSGNTIYF. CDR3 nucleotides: TGTGCCAGCAGTTACTCCAGAAGCTCTGGAAACACCATATATTTT.

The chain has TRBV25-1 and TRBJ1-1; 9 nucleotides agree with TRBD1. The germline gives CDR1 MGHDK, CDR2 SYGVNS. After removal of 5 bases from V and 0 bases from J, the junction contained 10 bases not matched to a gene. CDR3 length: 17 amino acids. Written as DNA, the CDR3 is TGTGCCAGCAGTCCTGCCGGGACAGGGAGAATGAACACTGAAGCTTTCTTT. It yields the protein CASSPAGTGRMNTEAFF.

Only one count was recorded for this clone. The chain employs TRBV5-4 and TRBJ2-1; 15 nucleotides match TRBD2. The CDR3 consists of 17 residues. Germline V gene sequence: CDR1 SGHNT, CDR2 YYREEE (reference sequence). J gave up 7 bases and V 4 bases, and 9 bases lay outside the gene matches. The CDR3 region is CASSAGLAGGPGNEQFF. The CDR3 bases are TGTGCCAGCAGCGCCGGACTAGCGGGAGGGCCTGGGAATGAGCAGTTCTTC.

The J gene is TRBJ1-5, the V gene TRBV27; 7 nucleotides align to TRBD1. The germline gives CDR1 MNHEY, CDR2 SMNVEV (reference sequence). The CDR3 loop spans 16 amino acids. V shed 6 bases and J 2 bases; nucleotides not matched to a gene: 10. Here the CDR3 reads CASSPRQGVRNQPQHF. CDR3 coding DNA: TGTGCCAGCAGCCCCAGACAGGGCGTCCGCAATCAGCCCCAGCATTTT.